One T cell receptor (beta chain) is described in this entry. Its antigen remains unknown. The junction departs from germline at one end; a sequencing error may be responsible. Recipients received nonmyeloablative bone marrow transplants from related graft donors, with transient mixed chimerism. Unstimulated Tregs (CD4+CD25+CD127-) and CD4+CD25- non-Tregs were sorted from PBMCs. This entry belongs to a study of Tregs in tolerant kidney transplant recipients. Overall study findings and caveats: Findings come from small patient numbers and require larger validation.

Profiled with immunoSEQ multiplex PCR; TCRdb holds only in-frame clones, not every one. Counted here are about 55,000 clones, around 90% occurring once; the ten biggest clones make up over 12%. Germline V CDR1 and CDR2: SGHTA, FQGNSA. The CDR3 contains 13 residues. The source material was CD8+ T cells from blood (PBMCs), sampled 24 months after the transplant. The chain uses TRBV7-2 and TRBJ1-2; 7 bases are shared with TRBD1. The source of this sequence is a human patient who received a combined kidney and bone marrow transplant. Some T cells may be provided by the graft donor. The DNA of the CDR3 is TGTGCCAGCAGCTTAGCGAGCGCTAAGGGACAGATCTTC. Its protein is CASSLASAKGQIF. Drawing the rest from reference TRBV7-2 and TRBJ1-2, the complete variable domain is GAGVSQSPSNKVTEKGKDVELRCDPISGHTALYWYRQSLGQGLEFLIYFQGNSAPDKSGLPSDRFSAERTGGSVSTLTIQRTQQEDSAVYLCASSLASAKGQIFGSGTRLTVV.